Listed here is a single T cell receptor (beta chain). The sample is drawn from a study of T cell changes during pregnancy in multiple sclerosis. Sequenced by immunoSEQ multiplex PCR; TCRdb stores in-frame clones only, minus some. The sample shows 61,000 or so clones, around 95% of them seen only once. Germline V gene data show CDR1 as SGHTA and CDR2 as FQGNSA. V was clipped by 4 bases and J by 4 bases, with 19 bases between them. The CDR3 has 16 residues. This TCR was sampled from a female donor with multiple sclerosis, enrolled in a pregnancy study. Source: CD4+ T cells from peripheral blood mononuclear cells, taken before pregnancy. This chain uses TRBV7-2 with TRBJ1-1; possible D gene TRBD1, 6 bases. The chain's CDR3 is CASSSQGGGLSTEAFF. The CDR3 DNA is TGTGCCAGCAGCTCCCAAGGGGGGGGACTCAGCACTGAAGCTTTCTTT.